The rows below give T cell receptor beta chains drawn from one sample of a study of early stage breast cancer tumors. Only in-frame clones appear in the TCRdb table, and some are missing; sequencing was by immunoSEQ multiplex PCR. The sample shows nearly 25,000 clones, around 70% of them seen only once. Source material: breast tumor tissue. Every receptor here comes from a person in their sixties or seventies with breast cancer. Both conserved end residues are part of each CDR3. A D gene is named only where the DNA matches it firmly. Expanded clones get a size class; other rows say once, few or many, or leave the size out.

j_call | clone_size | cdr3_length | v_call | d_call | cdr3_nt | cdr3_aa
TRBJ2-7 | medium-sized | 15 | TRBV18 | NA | TGTGCCAGCTCACCAGGAGGGAAAGGGACCCACGAGCAGTACTTC | CASSPGGKGTHEQYF
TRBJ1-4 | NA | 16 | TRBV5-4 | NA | TGTGCCAGCAGCTTAAGTCTGGGGGCCCTAAATGAAAAACTGTTTTTT | CASSLSLGALNEKLFF
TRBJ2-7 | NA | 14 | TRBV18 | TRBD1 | TGTGCCAGCTCAAGGGACAGGGAGAACTACGAGCAGTACTTC | CASSRDRENYEQYF
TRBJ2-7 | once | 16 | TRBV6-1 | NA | TGTGCCAGCAGTGAAAGGATCACGGGGAGCTCCTACGAGCAGTACTTC | CASSERITGSSYEQYF
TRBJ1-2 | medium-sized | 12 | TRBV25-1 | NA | TGTGCCAGCAAATCGACTTTTGATGGCTACACCTTC | CASKSTFDGYTF
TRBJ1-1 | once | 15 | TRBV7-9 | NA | TGTGCCAGCAGCTCGGGCGGGGCGGCGAACACTGAAGCTTTCTTT | CASSSGGAANTEAFF
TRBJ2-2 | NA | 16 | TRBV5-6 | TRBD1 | TGTGCCAGCAGCTCGGATCGGGACAGGGGGCCCGGGGAGCTGTTTTTT | CASSSDRDRGPGELFF
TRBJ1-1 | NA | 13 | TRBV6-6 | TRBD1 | TGTGCCATGAATAGGGGGCGCGGGACTGAAGCTTTCTTT | CAMNRGRGTEAFF
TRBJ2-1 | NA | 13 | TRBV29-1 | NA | TGCAGCGTGACGGGAAGCTCCTACAATGAGCAGTTCTTC | CSVTGSSYNEQFF
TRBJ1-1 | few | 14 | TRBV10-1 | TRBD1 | TGCGCCAGCAGTGACTCGACAGGGTGGACCGAAGCTTTCTTT | CASSDSTGWTEAFF
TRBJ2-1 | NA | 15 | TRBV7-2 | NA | TGTGCCAGCAGCCATGGGCTAGCGACCCACAATGAGCAGTTCTTC | CASSHGLATHNEQFF
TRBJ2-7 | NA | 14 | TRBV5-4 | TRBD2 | TGTGCCAGCAGCCCGGGGGGGGTCCTCTACGAGCAGTACTTC | CASSPGGVLYEQYF
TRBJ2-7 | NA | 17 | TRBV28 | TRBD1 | TGTGCCAGCAGTTACCTTGGGACAGCTGCTGAACCCTACGAGCAGTACTTC | CASSYLGTAAEPYEQYF
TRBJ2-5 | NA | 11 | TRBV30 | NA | TGTGCCTGGAGTGGAGAGGAGACCCAGTACTTC | CAWSGEETQYF
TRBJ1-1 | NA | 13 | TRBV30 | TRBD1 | TGTGCCTGGAGTCAGGGGGTGAACACTGAAGCTTTCTTT | CAWSQGVNTEAFF
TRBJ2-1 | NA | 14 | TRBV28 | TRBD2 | TGTGCCAGCAGTTCAAAAGGACTAGACAATGAGCAGTTCTTC | CASSSKGLDNEQFF
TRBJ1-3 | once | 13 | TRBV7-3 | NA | TGTGCCAGCAGCATTGGGACAGGAAACACCATATATTTT | CASSIGTGNTIYF
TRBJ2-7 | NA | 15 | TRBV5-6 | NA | TGTGCCAGCAGCCTCTCCTCGGGTGATCCCTACGAGCAGTACTTC | CASSLSSGDPYEQYF
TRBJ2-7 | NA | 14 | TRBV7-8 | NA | TGTGCCAGCAGCTTCGGGAGTGGGTCCTACGAGCAGTACTTC | CASSFGSGSYEQYF
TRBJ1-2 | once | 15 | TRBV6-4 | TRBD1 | TGTGCCAGCAGAGCCCGGGACAGGGCCGGGTATGGCTACACCTTC | CASRARDRAGYGYTF
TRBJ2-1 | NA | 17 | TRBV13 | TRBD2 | TGTGCCAGCAGCTCATGGGGACTAGCGGGAGGGAGGAATGAGCAGTTCTTC | CASSSWGLAGGRNEQFF
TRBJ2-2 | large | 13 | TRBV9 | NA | TGTGCCAGCAGCGCCCAGAACACCGGGGAGCTGTTTTTT | CASSAQNTGELFF
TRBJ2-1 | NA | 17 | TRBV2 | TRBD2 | TGTGCCAGCTGGGCTAGCGGGAGTGAAGCCTCCTACAATGAGCAGTTCTTC | CASWASGSEASYNEQFF
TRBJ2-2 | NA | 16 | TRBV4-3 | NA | TGCGCCAGCAGCCAAGATCTTCAGGTTAACACCGGGGAGCTGTTTTTT | CASSQDLQVNTGELFF
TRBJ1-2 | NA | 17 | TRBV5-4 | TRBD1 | TGTGCCAGCAGCGAAATGGGGGCCGGCGGGACAGGGTACGGCTACACCTTC | CASSEMGAGGTGYGYTF
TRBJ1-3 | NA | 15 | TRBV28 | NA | TGTGCCAGCAGAAGCCAGGGGTACTCTGGAAACACCATATATTTT | CASRSQGYSGNTIYF
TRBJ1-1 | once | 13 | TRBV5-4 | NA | TGTGCCAGCAGCTCTGTGGAGGGCGGGGAAGCTTTCTTT | CASSSVEGGEAFF
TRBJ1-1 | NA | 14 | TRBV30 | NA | TGTGCCTGGAGTGAAAGACCCGGCAGGACTGAAGCTTTCTTT | CAWSERPGRTEAFF
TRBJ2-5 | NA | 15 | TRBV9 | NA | TGTGCCAGCAGCGTAGATAGTGGGAGAAAGGAGACCCAGTACTTC | CASSVDSGRKETQYF
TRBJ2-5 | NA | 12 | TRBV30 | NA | TGTGCCTGGATGAAAGGGGGAGAGACCCAGTACTTC | CAWMKGGETQYF
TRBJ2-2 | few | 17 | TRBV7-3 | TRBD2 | TGTGCCAGCAGCTTAGGAGGCGGGAGGCCGAACACCGGGGAGCTGTTTTTT | CASSLGGGRPNTGELFF
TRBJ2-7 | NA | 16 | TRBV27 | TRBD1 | TGTGCCAGCAGTTTATCCCCACGGACAGGGACCTACGAGCAGTACTTC | CASSLSPRTGTYEQYF
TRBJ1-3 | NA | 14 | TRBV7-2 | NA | TGTGCCAGCAGCTTAGATATAGCAGGAAACACCATATATTTT | CASSLDIAGNTIYF
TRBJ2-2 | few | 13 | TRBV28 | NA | TGTGCCGCGGTAGAAGGGAACACCGGGGAGCTATTTTTT | CAAVEGNTGELFF
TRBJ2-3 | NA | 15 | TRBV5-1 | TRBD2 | TGCGCCAGCAGCGGAGCGGGAGTGAGGACAGATACGCAGTATTTT | CASSGAGVRTDTQYF
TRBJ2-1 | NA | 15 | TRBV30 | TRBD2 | TGTGCCTGGAGTCCGGGACTAGCGGGAGGCGGTGAGCAGTTCTTC | CAWSPGLAGGGEQFF
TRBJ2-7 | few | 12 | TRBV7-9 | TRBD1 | TGTGCCAGCAGCTCGACAGGGTACGAGCAGTACTTC | CASSSTGYEQYF
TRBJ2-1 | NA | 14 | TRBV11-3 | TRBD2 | TGTGCCAGCAGTAGGACTAGCGGCCTTGGGGAGCAGTTCTTC | CASSRTSGLGEQFF
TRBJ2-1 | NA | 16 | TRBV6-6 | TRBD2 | TGTGCCAGCAGTTACTCGTCGGGGGGATTCGGGAATGAGCAGTTCTTC | CASSYSSGGFGNEQFF
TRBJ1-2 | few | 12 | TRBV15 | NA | TGTGCCACCAGCAGAGACACAGGTGGCTACACCTTC | CATSRDTGGYTF
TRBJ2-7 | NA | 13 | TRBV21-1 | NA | TGTGCCAGCAGCCTAGCGGGACCCCCCGAGCAGTACTTC | CASSLAGPPEQYF
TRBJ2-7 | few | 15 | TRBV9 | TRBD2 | TGTGCCAGCAGCGTTCTAGCGGGAGTATCCTACGAGCAGTACTTC | CASSVLAGVSYEQYF
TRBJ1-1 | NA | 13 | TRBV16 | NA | TGTGCCAGCAGCGCACAGGGGAACACTGAAGCTTTCTTT | CASSAQGNTEAFF
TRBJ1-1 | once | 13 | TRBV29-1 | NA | TGCAGCGTCAGACAGACCCCTAACACTGAAGCTTTCTTT | CSVRQTPNTEAFF
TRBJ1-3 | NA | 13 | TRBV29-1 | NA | TGCAGCGTTCGGGGAACGGGCGGAAACACCATATATTTT | CSVRGTGGNTIYF
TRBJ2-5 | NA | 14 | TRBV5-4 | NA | TGTGCCAGCAGCTTGTTGGGGGGTTCCGAGACCCAGTACTTC | CASSLLGGSETQYF
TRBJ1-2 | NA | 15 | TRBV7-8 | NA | TGTGCCAGCAGCTTAGATGCCAGGGTTCAACATGGCTACACCTTC | CASSLDARVQHGYTF
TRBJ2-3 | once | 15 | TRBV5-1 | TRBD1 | TGCGCCAGCAGTGTAGGACAGGGGGACGCAGATACGCAGTATTTT | CASSVGQGDADTQYF
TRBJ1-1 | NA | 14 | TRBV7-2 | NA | TGTGCCAGCAGCTTAGTAACTCTAAACACTGAAGCTTTCTTT | CASSLVTLNTEAFF
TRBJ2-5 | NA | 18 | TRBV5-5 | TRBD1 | TGTGCCAGCAGCCTCCCATCTTCCGGGACAGGGTTAAGAGAGACCCAGTACTTC | CASSLPSSGTGLRETQYF